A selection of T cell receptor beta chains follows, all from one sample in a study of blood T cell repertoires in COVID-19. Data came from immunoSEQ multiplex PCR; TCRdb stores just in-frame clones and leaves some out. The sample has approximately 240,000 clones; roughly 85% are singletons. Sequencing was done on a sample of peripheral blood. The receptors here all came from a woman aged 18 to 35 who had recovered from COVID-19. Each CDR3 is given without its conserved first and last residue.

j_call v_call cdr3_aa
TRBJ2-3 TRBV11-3 ASSQSRRDYTDTQY
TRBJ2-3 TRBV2 ASSDVEGGTDTQY
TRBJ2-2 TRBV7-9 ASSFRLAGDTGELF
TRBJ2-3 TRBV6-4 ASSDTSGATDTQY
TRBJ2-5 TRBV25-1 ASSAGETQY
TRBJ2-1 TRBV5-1 ASSRSSPLAGVGNEQF
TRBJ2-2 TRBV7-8 ASSSNSYRGTGELF
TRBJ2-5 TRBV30 AWVKSGQQETQY
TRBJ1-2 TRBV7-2 ASSLGQGAHYGYT
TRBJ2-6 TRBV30 AWSRGTGGLFGANVLT
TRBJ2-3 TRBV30 AWRTGVGTDTQY